This T cell receptor (beta chain) was profiled in a study of blood T cell repertoires in COVID-19. Trimming stripped 2 bases from V and 8 bases from J, with 12 bases between. The CDR3 has 13 amino acids. Germline CDR1 reads MNHEY; CDR2 reads SMNVEV (reference sequence). The method was immunoSEQ multiplex PCR; TCRdb's version includes in-frame clones alone and lacks a portion of them. The table includes 120,000 or so clones, over 75% detected once. V is TRBV27 and J is TRBJ1-2; D remains ambiguous. Sequenced sample: peripheral blood. This receptor was obtained from a man aged 55 to 70 with acute or convalescent COVID-19. The CDR3: CASSLGPRAGYTF. CDR3 in DNA: TGTGCCAGCAGTTTAGGACCGAGGGCGGGCTACACCTTC.